The T cell receptor beta chain described here comes from a study of T cells after yellow fever vaccination. Across the whole study: Each low-cell-number fraction was prepared by means of SMART-Seq v4 Ultra Low Input.

Deletions cut 3 bases from V and 6 bases from J, with 13 bases between. Germline V gene lookup returns CDR1 MDHEN and CDR2 SYDVKM. The CDR3 spans 14 residues. This clonotype came up a few times. Its matching antigen is unknown. Study results and limitations: Repertoires obtained by FACS sorting could include abundant clonotypes that entered as contaminants from the bulk population. Re-detected after boosting: most primary clones, 96% of CD4 and 80% to 90% of CD8.

Each CDR3 protein gets one entry after TCRdb re-called the 5' RACE reads with MiXCR. The sample lists 500,000 to 650,000 distinct CDR3 sequences, about 13% occurring once. This specimen was PBMCs, taken on the day of the yellow fever booster vaccination. The chain combines TRBV28 with TRBJ2-3; D possibly matches TRBD1 or TRBD2 (5 bases each). This sequence originates from a man younger than 45 who received the YFV17D yellow fever vaccine. CDR3 protein: CASSLGRRWDTQYF. The CDR3 nucleotides are TGTGCCAGCAGTTTGGGGCGGAGGTGGGATACGCAGTATTTT.